These 2 T cell receptor beta chains were sequenced from one sample in a study of T cell repertoires in cytomegalovirus infection (dated by TCRdb to between 2018 and 2020). Reads for this sample came from an Illumina HiSeq 1500. The raw public reads went through TCRdb reprocessing: fastp at Q25, MiXCR clone calling, in-frame beta chains kept. For every CDR3 protein sequence, its rows merge into one entry that carries the most common genes and DNA. Within this sample are roughly 230,000 distinct CDR3 sequences, with over 15% of them counted one time only. The ten most abundant clones make up approximately 44% of the sample. What was sequenced was CD8+ T cells from PBMCs. These receptors all stem from a human donor in good health (CMV status not recorded). Some clones in this sample may be carry-over from other donors' samples.

This chain connects TRBV7-9 to TRBJ2-7; D is tentatively TRBD1 or TRBD2 (5 bases each). The germline gives CDR1 SEHNR, CDR2 FQNEAQ (reference sequence). The CDR3 has 14 residues. Trimming shortened V by 2 bases and J by 3 bases, and 11 bases separated the two germline ends. The CDR3 sequence is CASSLTSGSYEQYF. CDR3 bases: TGTGCCAGCAGCTTAACATCAGGGAGCTACGAGCAGTACTTC.

CDR3 protein: CSVEGPGTGGNTEAFF. CDR3 sequence (DNA): TGCAGCGTTGAAGGTCCCGGGACAGGGGGGAACACTGAAGCTTTCTTT. The V gene is TRBV29-1, the J gene TRBJ1-1; 11 bases agree with TRBD1. V gave up 1 base and J gave up 1 base; unmatched junction bases: 5. CDR3 length: 16 amino acids. Germline loops: CDR1 SQVTM, CDR2 ANQGSEA.